One sample yielded the 27 T cell receptor beta chains listed below, sequenced in a study of shared clonotypes between healthy human individuals. Only CD45RO-negative cells positively selected for CCR7 counted as naive CD8 cells, so terminally differentiated effector memory CD45RA+ cells were excluded. Libraries were prepared by immunoSEQ multiplex PCR; TCRdb keeps only in-frame clonotypes and omits some of them. The sample holds just over 2,000,000 clones, 85% to 95% seen once. Source material: naive CD8+ T cells sorted from blood. The receptors here all came from a man aged 18-30 years in good health.

V is TRBV12-5 and J is TRBJ1-5; D gene ambiguous. V shed 1 base and J shed 5 bases, with 3 bases lying between them. The CDR3 runs 12 residues. Germline CDR1 reads LGHNT; CDR2 reads FRNRAP. The DNA for the CDR3 is TGTGCTAGTGGTTTGGGAGATCAGCCCCAGCATTTT. It translates to CASGLGDQPQHF.

Only a few counts were recorded for this clone. The identical CDR3 is also encoded by other nucleotide sequences in the sample. The chain links TRBV30 to TRBJ2-1, with D hard to call. CDR3 length: 11 residues. The germline V gene has CDR1 GTSNPN and CDR2 SVGIG (reference sequence). Trimming removed 0 bases from V and 6 bases from J, with 3 bases in between. CDR3 coding DNA: TGTGCCTGGAGTGTAATCAATGAGCAGTTCTTC. It yields the protein CAWSVINEQFF.

To note about this clone: The sample has other DNA sequences that encode this CDR3 too. The V gene is TRBV7-9, the J gene TRBJ2-7; D unresolved. Germline assignment: CDR1 SEHNR and CDR2 FQNEAQ (reference sequence). V lost 1 base to trimming and J lost 4 bases, with 5 bases between them. CDR3 length: 12 residues. CDR3: CASSLGSYEQYF. In DNA, the CDR3 is TGTGCCAGCAGCTTAGGGAGTTACGAGCAGTACTTC.

V and J are TRBV18 and TRBJ2-1; TRBD2 matches 9 bases. Trimming removed 3 bases from V and 3 bases from J; junction bases left unmatched: 9. Germline V gene lookup returns CDR1 KGHSH and CDR2 LQKENI. This CDR3 contains 17 residues. The CDR3 coding sequence is TGTGCCAGCTCACCTCAGATAGCGGGGGAGCTCTACAATGAGCAGTTCTTC. This encodes CASSPQIAGELYNEQFF.

The V call is TRBV6-5, the J call TRBJ1-2; 9 nucleotides agree with TRBD1. The trim removed 6 bases at V and 8 bases at J, leaving 10 bases unmatched. CDR1 is MNHEY and CDR2 is SVGAGI in the germline V gene. The CDR3 runs to 14 residues. CDR3 loop: CASSSGTGWGGYTF. The CDR3 DNA sequence: TGTGCCAGCAGCTCCGGGACAGGGTGGGGCGGCTACACCTTC.

This CDR3 reads CASSPLPSGSYNEQFF. The DNA for the CDR3 is TGCGCCAGCAGCCCCCTGCCTAGCGGCTCCTACAATGAGCAGTTCTTC. This sequence joins TRBV4-1 and TRBJ2-1, with 7 nucleotides matching TRBD2. This CDR3 spans 16 amino acids. Germline CDR1 and CDR2: MGHRA and YSYEKL. The V segment lost 4 bases and the J segment 0 bases; nucleotides outside the gene matches: 6.

The chain recombines TRBV7-6 with TRBJ2-5; D gene ambiguous. Trimming removed 2 bases at V and 4 bases at J, with 8 bases between. The CDR3 loop spans 13 amino acids. The V gene's germline CDR1 is SGHVS and CDR2 FNYEAQ. The CDR3 DNA is TGTGCCAGCAGCTTAAATCCGACAGAGACCCAGTACTTC. This codes for CASSLNPTETQYF. The whole variable domain, filled in from reference TRBV7-6 and TRBJ2-5, reads GAGVSQSPRYKVTKRGQDVALRCDPISGHVSLYWYRQALGQGPEFLTYFNYEAQQDKSGLPNDRFSAERPEGSISTLTIQRTEQRDSAMYRCASSLNPTETQYFGPGTRLLVL.

The J gene is TRBJ2-7, the V gene TRBV28; the D gene is possibly TRBD2 (6 bases). The CDR3 consists of 13 residues. Germline CDR1 is MDHEN and CDR2 is SYDVKM. Deletions cut 3 bases from V and 4 bases from J, with 10 bases between. The CDR3 here is CASSFGTEYEQYF. The CDR3 bases are TGTGCCAGCAGTTTTGGGACTGAATACGAGCAGTACTTC.

V and J are TRBV5-1 and TRBJ2-5; TRBD2 might be the D (6 bases). The germline gives CDR1 SGHRS, CDR2 YFSETQ. The CDR3 is 15 amino acids. V was pared by 3 bases and J by 2 bases, with 14 bases between. DNA of the CDR3: TGCGCCAGCAGCTCCTTCGGGGGACCACAAGAGACCCAGTACTTC. Amino acid sequence: CASSSFGGPQETQYF.

This chain joins TRBV5-1 and TRBJ2-7; TRBD1 matches 9 bases. Germline V CDR1 and CDR2: SGHRS, YFSETQ. With V trimmed by 7 bases and J by 4 bases, 9 bases remained unmatched. This CDR3 contains 14 residues. The CDR3 DNA reads as TGCGCCAGCGGTCCGGGACAGGGCCAGTACGAGCAGTACTTC. Translation: CASGPGQGQYEQYF.

The rearrangement joins TRBV6-1 to TRBJ2-3; 7 bases line up with TRBD1. Unmatched junction bases numbered 11, after V lost 4 bases and J lost 7 bases. Germline V gene lookup returns CDR1 MNHNS and CDR2 SASEGT. The CDR3 contains 15 residues. CDR3 in amino acids: CASSAPTGNRNTQYF. CDR3 bases: TGTGCCAGCAGTGCCCCGACAGGGAATCGAAATACGCAGTATTTT.

The chain is built from TRBV4-1 and TRBJ2-7; 10 nucleotides align to TRBD2. This CDR3 spans 15 amino acids. V dropped 4 bases and J dropped 7; count of bases not matched to a gene: 10. Germline CDR1 and CDR2: MGHRA and YSYEKL. The CDR3: CASSLSSGSLREQYF. The CDR3, as DNA: TGCGCCAGCAGCCTGTCTAGCGGGAGTTTGAGAGAGCAGTACTTC.

The rearrangement joins TRBV6-6 to TRBJ2-3, with D uncertain. The CDR3 is 15 residues long. The V and J ends lost 0 bases and 2 bases respectively, with 9 bases between them. Germline lookup yields CDR1 MNHNY and CDR2 SVGAGI (reference sequence). Written as DNA, the CDR3 is TGTGCCAGCAGTTACTCCCAAGGTATCACAGATACGCAGTATTTT. This gives the protein CASSYSQGITDTQYF.

The CDR3 DNA sequence: TGCGCCAGCAGCCAAGTTTGGGACAGTAGAGAGGATAATTCACCCCTCCACTTT. The encoded protein is CASSQVWDSREDNSPLHF. The chain uses TRBV4-3 and TRBJ1-6; 7 nucleotides match TRBD1. The germline CDR1 and CDR2 sequences are LGHNA and YSLEER. Germline trimming cut 1 base from V and 5 bases from J; bases unmatched to any gene: 11. The CDR3 consists of 18 residues.

This rearrangement joins TRBV4-1 to TRBJ2-5, with TRBD1 identical over 7 bases. V gave up 5 bases and J gave up 0 bases; unmatched junction bases: 9. Germline CDR1 is MGHRA and CDR2 is YSYEKL. The CDR3 spans 16 residues. Here the CDR3 reads CASSDRDSVYQETQYF. The CDR3 DNA reads as TGCGCCAGCAGCGACCGGGACAGTGTATACCAAGAGACCCAGTACTTC.

V usage is TRBV7-2 and J usage is TRBJ1-4, with TRBD1 matching over 8 bases. Trimming cost V 5 bases and J 7 bases; bases outside gene matches: 18. The CDR3 consists of 18 residues. The germline CDR1 and CDR2 sequences are SGHTA and FQGNSA. CDR3 DNA: TGTGCCAGCAGCCTCTTGGAGACAGGGGTGTGGGGAGGTGAAAAACTGTTTTTT. Translation: CASSLLETGVWGGEKLFF.

The gene calls are TRBV6-5 and TRBJ2-7, with D unresolved. Trimming pared 2 bases from V and 0 bases from J, leaving 11 bases between. This CDR3 comprises 15 residues. Germline lookup yields CDR1 MNHEY and CDR2 SVGAGI. DNA for the CDR3: TGTGCCAGCAGTTACGTGGCTGAAAGCTCCTACGAGCAGTACTTC. Its protein is CASSYVAESSYEQYF.

This chain links TRBV28 with TRBJ2-7; possible D gene TRBD1, 5 bases. The germline V gene has CDR1 MDHEN and CDR2 SYDVKM. The ends were cut back, 6 bases at V and 2 bases at J, with 11 bases in the middle. The CDR3 is 13 amino acids. The CDR3 loop reads CASRAGFPYEQYF. The CDR3 DNA reads as TGTGCCAGCAGAGCAGGGTTCCCCTACGAGCAGTACTTC.

The chain uses TRBV4-1 and TRBJ2-7; D is unresolved. In germline, CDR1 is MGHRA, CDR2 YSYEKL. The germline V and J ends were trimmed by 1 base and 3 bases, with 16 bases remaining between them. The CDR3 is 16 residues long. The CDR3 DNA reads as TGCGCCAGCAGCCAAGGGCCCGAGGTCGTGGGCTACGAGCAGTACTTC. Encoded protein: CASSQGPEVVGYEQYF.

The V call is TRBV6-5, the J call TRBJ1-5; D is possibly TRBD1 (5 bases). This CDR3 contains 14 residues. Trimming left V 6 bases short and J 3 bases short, with 12 bases between. The germline V gene has CDR1 MNHEY and CDR2 SVGAGI. CDR3 in amino acids: CASSPDSYNQPQHF. Written as DNA, the CDR3 is TGTGCCAGCAGCCCCGACAGTTACAATCAGCCCCAGCATTTT.

V gene TRBV27 combines with J gene TRBJ1-2; 9 nucleotides match TRBD1. The length of the CDR3 is 15 residues. The germline V gene encodes CDR1 MNHEY and CDR2 SMNVEV (reference sequence). With 5 bases clipped from V and 8 bases from J, the junction kept 12 bases outside the gene matches. The CDR3 sequence: CASSPFTGGVGGYTF. CDR3 in DNA: TGTGCCAGCAGTCCCTTCACAGGGGGCGTCGGAGGCTACACCTTC.

This CDR3 is CASTYSGYRGLEAFF. DNA of the CDR3: TGTGCCAGCACCTACTCAGGGTACAGGGGGCTCGAGGCTTTCTTT. J is TRBJ1-1 and V is TRBV2, with 9 positions matching TRBD1. There are 15 residues in the CDR3. V was clipped by 7 bases and J by 11 bases; unmatched bases: 17. Germline lookup yields CDR1 SNHLY and CDR2 FYNNEI.

The V and J genes are TRBV27 and TRBJ2-3; TRBD2 might be the D (6 bases). Germline V CDR1 and CDR2: MNHEY, SMNVEV (reference sequence). The CDR3 consists of 13 residues. V was clipped by 3 bases and J by 6 bases, with 10 bases between them. The CDR3 loop is CASSFPRGDTQYF. The CDR3 bases are TGTGCCAGCAGTTTCCCCCGGGGGGATACGCAGTATTTT.

The rearrangement uses TRBV27 and TRBJ2-3; D is uncertain. The CDR3 is made up of 15 amino acids. V was trimmed by 6 bases and J by 0 bases, leaving 13 bases between them. CDR1 MNHEY and CDR2 SMNVEV come from the germline V gene (reference sequence). The CDR3 protein is CASRGLFLSTDTQYF. For the CDR3, the DNA is TGTGCCAGCAGAGGCCTTTTTCTTAGCACAGATACGCAGTATTTT.

A remark on this clone: Sequence at one end of the junction differs from germline and may be a read error. V and J are TRBV19 and TRBJ1-3; D is unresolved. Germline V CDR1 and CDR2: LNHDA, SQIVND (reference sequence). The CDR3 is made up of 11 amino acids. DNA for the CDR3: TGTGCCAGTAGTATTGGTGGACCCCTAACTTTT. As protein: CASSIGGPLTF.

The chain couples TRBV19 to TRBJ2-1; 13 bases line up with TRBD2. The CDR3 extends over 14 amino acids. V lost 6 bases and J lost 6; bases outside the gene matches: 2. Germline CDR1 and CDR2: LNHDA and SQIVND (reference sequence). Here the CDR3 reads CASSGLAGVNEQFF. The CDR3 coding sequence is TGTGCCAGTAGCGGACTAGCGGGAGTCAATGAGCAGTTCTTC.

This rearrangement joins TRBV4-1 to TRBJ2-1; 10 bases line up with TRBD1. Germline loops: CDR1 MGHRA, CDR2 YSYEKL. V shed 5 bases and J 8 bases; nucleotides not matched to a gene: 9. The CDR3 loop spans 15 amino acids. The CDR3 reads CASSSWDRGRDEQFF. The CDR3, as DNA: TGCGCCAGCAGCTCTTGGGACAGGGGTCGGGATGAGCAGTTCTTC.